This note documents a single T cell receptor (beta chain) sequence. Sequencing used immunoSEQ multiplex PCR; TCRdb keeps in-frame clones, though not all of them. The sample records about 35,000 clones, over 85% being singletons. The data stem from a study of graft-versus-host responses after intestinal transplantation. The material was PBMCs, obtained 16 days after intestinal transplant. The TCR sequence derives from a human patient who received an intestinal transplant, so some T cells may come from the graft donor.

The CDR3 DNA sequence: TGTGCCAGTAGTACGGGACTACCGTCTAGCACAGATACGCAGTATTTT. Its protein is CASSTGLPSSTDTQYF. The rearrangement joins TRBV19 to TRBJ2-3; 7 bases are shared with TRBD2. CDR1 LNHDA and CDR2 SQIVND come from the germline V gene (reference sequence). J was trimmed by 0 bases and V by 4 bases; bases with no gene match: 7. This CDR3 region has 16 residues.